These 20 T cell receptor beta chains share one sample of origin, sequenced in a study of blood T cell repertoires in COVID-19. Clones were read by immunoSEQ multiplex PCR, and TCRdb kept only the in-frame ones, dropping some. The sample comprises 110,000 to 150,000 clones, 85% to 90% of which are singletons, and 8% to 13% rests with the top ten. Input material: peripheral blood. Receptors were obtained from a woman older than 75 with acute or convalescent COVID-19.

The V and J genes are TRBV18 and TRBJ1-2, with D perhaps matching TRBD1 (6 bases). The germline V gene encodes CDR1 KGHSH and CDR2 LQKENI. V dropped 3 bases and J dropped 6 bases, with 20 bases sitting between them. The CDR3 consists of 16 residues. Here the CDR3 reads CASSPNLSGQGNGYTF. CDR3 nucleotide sequence: TGTGCCAGCTCACCTAACCTCTCTGGGCAGGGGAATGGCTACACCTTC.

V and J are TRBV9 and TRBJ2-1; 10 positions agree with TRBD2. The length of the CDR3 is 16 residues. CDR1 is SGDLS, CDR2 YYNGEE, per germline. Trimming at V came to 3 bases and at J to 5 bases, leaving 8 bases not matched to a gene. CDR3 region: CASSAQGLATDNEQFF. In DNA, the CDR3 is TGTGCCAGCAGCGCGCAGGGACTAGCGACCGACAATGAGCAGTTCTTC.

The V gene is TRBV18, the J gene TRBJ2-5; the D gene is possibly TRBD1 (6 bases). Germline CDR1 is KGHSH and CDR2 is LQKENI. Trimming pared 6 bases from V and 4 bases from J, leaving 12 bases between. This CDR3 region has 13 residues. CDR3 protein: CASSGGASETQYF. In DNA form, the CDR3 reads TGTGCCAGCTCTGGGGGCGCGTCAGAGACCCAGTACTTC. The entire variable domain, with the rest obtained from reference TRBV18 and TRBJ2-5, is as follows: NAGVMQNPRHLVRRRGQEARLRCSPMKGHSHVYWYRQLPEEGLKFMVYLQKENIIDESGMPKERFSAEFPKEGPSILRIQQVVRGDSAAYFCASSGGASETQYFGPGTRLLVL.

This chain joins TRBV2 and TRBJ2-6; D might be TRBD1 (6 bases). This CDR3 has 17 residues. Trimming stripped 5 bases from V and 0 bases from J, with 14 bases between. CDR1 and CDR2 (germline): SNHLY, FYNNEI. The CDR3 bases are TGTGCCAGCAGTCGCGGACAGTTACCCTCTGGGGCCAACGTCCTGACTTTC. Its translation is CASSRGQLPSGANVLTF.

This chain connects TRBV10-3 to TRBJ1-2, with 7 bases matching TRBD1. V gave up 3 bases and J gave up 8 bases; unmatched junction bases: 9. CDR1 is ENHRY, CDR2 SYGVKD, per germline. The CDR3 runs 14 residues. The CDR3 bases are TGTGCCATCAGTGACCACAGGGGAAGGGGCGGCTACACCTTC. Translation gives CAISDHRGRGGYTF.

For the CDR3, the DNA is TGTGCCAGCAGCCAGGGACAGTCCTCTGGAAACACCATATATTTT. It codes for CASSQGQSSGNTIYF. The chain joins TRBV7-4 to TRBJ1-3; 7 bases fit TRBD1. In germline, CDR1 is SGHVT, CDR2 SQSDAQ. The length of the CDR3 is 15 residues. V dropped 5 bases and J dropped 0; count of bases not matched to a gene: 4.

This clone was detected a few times. The V gene is TRBV5-1, the J gene TRBJ1-3; 8 bases map to TRBD1. V shed 4 bases, J shed 4 bases, and the junction held 7 bases outside the gene matches. The CDR3 runs to 15 residues. Germline V gene lookup returns CDR1 SGHRS and CDR2 YFSETQ. In nucleotides, the CDR3 is TGCGCCAGCAGCACAGGACAGGGAGGAGGAAACACCATATATTTT. It is translated as CASSTGQGGGNTIYF.

The V call is TRBV7-3, the J call TRBJ2-1; 7 nucleotides agree with TRBD1. This CDR3 spans 14 amino acids. The germline V gene encodes CDR1 SGHTA and CDR2 FQGTGA. V trimming: 1 base; J trimming: 5 bases; junction bases outside the gene matches: 2. The CDR3 DNA follows: TGTGCCAGCAGCTTAATAGGGACAGACAATGAGCAGTTCTTC. This translates into CASSLIGTDNEQFF. Filled out from reference TRBV7-3 and TRBJ2-1, the complete variable domain reads GAGVSQTPSNKVTEKGKYVELRCDPISGHTALYWYRQSLGQGPEFLIYFQGTGAADDSGLPNDRFFAVRPEGSVSTLKIQRTERGDSAVYLCASSLIGTDNEQFFGPGTRLTVL.

The chain recombines TRBV30 with TRBJ1-2, with D hard to call. The CDR3 spans 15 residues. Germline assignment: CDR1 GTSNPN and CDR2 SVGIG (reference sequence). V shed 1 base and J shed 4 bases, with 16 bases lying between them. In DNA form, the CDR3 reads TGTGCCTGGAGTGCAGAACGGGCGGGTGGCTATGGCTACACCTTC. Protein: CAWSAERAGGYGYTF.

The chain employs TRBV4-2 and TRBJ1-5; D gene ambiguous. Trimming removed 0 bases at V and 7 bases at J, with 10 bases between. Germline CDR1 is LGHNA and CDR2 is YNFKEQ. The length of the CDR3 is 14 residues. The CDR3 sequence is CASSQEGGRQPQHF. In nucleotides, the CDR3 is TGTGCCAGCAGCCAAGAGGGAGGGCGGCAGCCCCAGCATTTT.

Only a few counts were recorded for this clone. This chain links TRBV5-5 with TRBJ1-4, with unresolved D. This CDR3 has 14 amino acids. Trimming took off 4 bases at V and 0 bases at J, with 7 bases between the two ends. Per the germline V gene, CDR1 is SGHKS and CDR2 is YYEKEE (reference sequence). The CDR3 loop is CASSTSATNEKLFF. The DNA of the CDR3 is TGTGCCAGCAGCACCAGTGCAACTAATGAAAAACTGTTTTTT.

This clone has a single count. The chain uses TRBV12-3 or TRBV12-4 and TRBJ2-1; TRBD1 is a possible D gene (5 bases). The CDR3 length is 13 residues. Deletions cut 6 bases from V and 15 bases from J, with 21 bases between. CDR3 sequence: CASSRDRDRRRFF. The CDR3 DNA sequence: TGTGCCAGCAGCCGTGACAGAGACCGGCGGAGGTTCTTC.

This chain links TRBV2 with TRBJ1-2; D may be TRBD1 (6 bases). V lost 8 bases and J lost 4, with 17 bases in between. The CDR3 covers 14 residues. Germline values: CDR1 SNHLY, CDR2 FYNNEI. The CDR3 spells CASGKNRESYGYTF. CDR3 nucleotide sequence: TGTGCCAGCGGGAAAAACAGGGAGTCCTATGGCTACACCTTC.

V and J are TRBV7-9 and TRBJ1-1; D not resolved. V lost 3 bases, J lost 9 bases, and 11 bases lay in between. The CDR3 extends over 12 amino acids. The germline V gene encodes CDR1 SEHNR and CDR2 FQNEAQ (reference sequence). The chain's CDR3 is CASSLDTDKAFF. DNA of the CDR3: TGTGCCAGCAGCTTGGATACAGATAAAGCTTTCTTT.

The chain has TRBV19 and TRBJ1-5; 7 positions agree with TRBD1. CDR3 length: 14 residues. The trim removed 10 bases at V and 1 base at J, leaving 7 bases unmatched. Per germline, CDR1 LNHDA and CDR2 SQIVND (reference sequence). The chain's CDR3 is CATQGVISNQPQHF. CDR3 nucleotide sequence: TGTGCCACCCAGGGGGTTATAAGCAATCAGCCCCAGCATTTT.

The CDR3 DNA reads TGCAGCGTTGAAGAGTTGGGCCAGGGGTCGTTCTTC. Protein: CSVEELGQGSFF. The gene calls are TRBV29-1 and TRBJ2-1; maybe TRBD1 (6 bases). V lost 0 bases and J lost 15, with 15 bases in between. Germline-derived CDR1 and CDR2 are SQVTM and ANQGSEA. CDR3 length: 12 amino acids.

V usage is TRBV2 and J usage is TRBJ1-2, with D possibly TRBD1 on 5 matching bases. Trimming took off 5 bases at V and 3 bases at J, with 10 bases between the two ends. Germline-derived CDR1 and CDR2 are SNHLY and FYNNEI. CDR3 size: 13 residues. CDR3 nucleotide sequence: TGTGCCAGCAGTTATCAGGGCGACTATGGCTACACCTTC. This sequence encodes CASSYQGDYGYTF.

The CDR3 reads CASSARRTGADDSNQPQHF. The CDR3, as DNA: TGTGCCAGCAGCGCGAGACGGACAGGGGCTGACGATAGCAATCAGCCCCAGCATTTT. V gene TRBV2 combines with J gene TRBJ1-5; 9 positions match TRBD1. Trimming removed 6 bases from V and 0 bases from J; junction bases left unmatched: 15. CDR3 size: 19 residues. Germline V gene lookup returns CDR1 SNHLY and CDR2 FYNNEI.

The V call is TRBV5-8, the J call TRBJ1-1; 7 nucleotides align to TRBD1. Germline V gene data show CDR1 as SGHTS and CDR2 as YDEGEE. The CDR3 contains 16 residues. The J segment lost 7 bases and the V segment lost 1 base, leaving 13 bases of the junction unmatched. This CDR3 reads CASSLPGTDNMGEAFF. The CDR3 DNA reads TGTGCCAGCAGCTTGCCCGGGACAGACAACATGGGTGAAGCTTTCTTT.

This chain joins TRBV18 and TRBJ2-5; 7 bases map to TRBD2. CDR1 is KGHSH and CDR2 is LQKENI in the germline V gene. The CDR3 spans 13 residues. V gave up 6 bases and J gave up 5 bases; unmatched junction bases: 6. This CDR3 reads CASSRLAAETQYF. CDR3 nucleotides: TGTGCCAGCTCTAGACTAGCCGCGGAGACCCAGTACTTC. Looking up the rest from reference TRBV18 and TRBJ2-5 gives the full variable domain: NAGVMQNPRHLVRRRGQEARLRCSPMKGHSHVYWYRQLPEEGLKFMVYLQKENIIDESGMPKERFSAEFPKEGPSILRIQQVVRGDSAAYFCASSRLAAETQYFGPGTRLLVL.